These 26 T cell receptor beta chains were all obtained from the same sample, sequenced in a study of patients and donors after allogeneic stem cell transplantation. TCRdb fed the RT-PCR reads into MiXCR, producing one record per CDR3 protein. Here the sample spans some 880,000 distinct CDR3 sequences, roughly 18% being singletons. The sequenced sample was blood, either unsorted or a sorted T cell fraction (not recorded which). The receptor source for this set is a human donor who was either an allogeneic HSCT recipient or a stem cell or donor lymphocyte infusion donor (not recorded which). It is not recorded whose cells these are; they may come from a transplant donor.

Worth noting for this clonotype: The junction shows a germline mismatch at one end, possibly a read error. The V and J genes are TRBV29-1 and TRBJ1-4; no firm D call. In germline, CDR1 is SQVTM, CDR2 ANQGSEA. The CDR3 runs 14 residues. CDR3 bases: TGCAGCGTTGAAGATCCAATAGCTAACGAAAAACTGTTTTTT. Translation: CSVEDPIANEKLFF.

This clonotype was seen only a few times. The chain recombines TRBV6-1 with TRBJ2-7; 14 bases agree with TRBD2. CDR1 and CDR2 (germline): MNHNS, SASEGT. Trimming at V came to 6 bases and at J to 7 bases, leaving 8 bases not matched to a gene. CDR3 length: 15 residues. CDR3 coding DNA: TGTGCCAGCAGAATCCCCGGGACTAGCGGGGGTGAGCAGTACTTC. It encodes CASRIPGTSGGEQYF.

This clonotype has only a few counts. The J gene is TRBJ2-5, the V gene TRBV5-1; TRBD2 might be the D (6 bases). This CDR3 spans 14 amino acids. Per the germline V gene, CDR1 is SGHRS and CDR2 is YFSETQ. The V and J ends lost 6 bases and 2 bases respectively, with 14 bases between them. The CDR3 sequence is CASNVLATQETQYF. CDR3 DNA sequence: TGCGCCAGCAATGTTCTAGCGACGCAAGAGACCCAGTACTTC.

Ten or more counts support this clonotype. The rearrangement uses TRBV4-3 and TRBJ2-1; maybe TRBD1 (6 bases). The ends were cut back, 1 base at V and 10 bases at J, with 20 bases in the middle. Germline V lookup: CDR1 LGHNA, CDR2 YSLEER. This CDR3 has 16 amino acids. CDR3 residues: CASSQVGTKSLREQFF. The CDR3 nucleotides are TGCGCCAGCAGCCAAGTTGGGACAAAGTCCCTTCGGGAGCAGTTCTTC.

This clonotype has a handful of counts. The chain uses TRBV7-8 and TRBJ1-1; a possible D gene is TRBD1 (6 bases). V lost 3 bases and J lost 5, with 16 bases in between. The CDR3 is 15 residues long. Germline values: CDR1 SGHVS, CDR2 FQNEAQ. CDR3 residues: CASSFHREGKTEAFF. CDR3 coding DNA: TGTGCCAGCAGCTTTCACAGGGAGGGGAAGACTGAAGCTTTCTTT.

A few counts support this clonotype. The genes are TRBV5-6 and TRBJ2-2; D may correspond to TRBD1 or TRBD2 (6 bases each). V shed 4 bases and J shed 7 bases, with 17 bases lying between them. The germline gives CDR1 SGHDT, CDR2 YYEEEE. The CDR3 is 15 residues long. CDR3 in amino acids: CASSAPSEGVGELFF. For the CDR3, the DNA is TGTGCCAGCAGCGCTCCATCGGAGGGGGTCGGGGAGCTGTTTTTT.

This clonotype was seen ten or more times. CDR3: CASSPTGGKSYNEQFF. CDR3 bases: TGTGCCAGCAGCCCGACAGGGGGCAAATCCTACAATGAGCAGTTCTTC. The V and J genes are TRBV12-3 or TRBV12-4 and TRBJ2-1, with TRBD1 identical over 10 bases. This CDR3 has 16 amino acids. V lost 6 bases and J lost 1; bases outside the gene matches: 6.

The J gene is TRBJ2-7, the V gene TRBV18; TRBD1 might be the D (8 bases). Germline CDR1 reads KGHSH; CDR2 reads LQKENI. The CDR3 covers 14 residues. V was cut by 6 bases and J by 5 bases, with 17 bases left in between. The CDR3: CASSPQQGGNEQYF. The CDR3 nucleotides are TGTGCCAGCTCGCCCCAACAGGGGGGGAACGAGCAGTACTTC.

CDR3 sequence reads: CASTRAVGEQFF. CDR3 nucleotide sequence: TGTGCCAGCACGAGGGCCGTGGGGGAGCAGTTCTTC. The chain joins TRBV7-9 to TRBJ2-1; tentative D call: TRBD2 (5 bases). This CDR3 has 12 residues. CDR1 and CDR2 from the germline V gene are SEHNR and FQNEAQ (reference sequence). Deletions cut 7 bases from V and 10 bases from J, with 14 bases between.

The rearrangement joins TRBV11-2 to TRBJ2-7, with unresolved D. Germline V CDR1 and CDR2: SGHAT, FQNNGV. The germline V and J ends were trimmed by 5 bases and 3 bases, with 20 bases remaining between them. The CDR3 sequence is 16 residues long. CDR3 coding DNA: TGTGCCAGCAGCCTAGGTGGGAAACCTTTCGGCTACGAGCAGTACTTC. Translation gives CASSLGGKPFGYEQYF.

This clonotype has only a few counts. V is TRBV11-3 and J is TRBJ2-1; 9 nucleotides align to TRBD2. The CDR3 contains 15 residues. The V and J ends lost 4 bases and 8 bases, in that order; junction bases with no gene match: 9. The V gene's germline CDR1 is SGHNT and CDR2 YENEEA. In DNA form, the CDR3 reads TGTGCCAGCAGCTCGTTTAGCGGGAGAGAAGATGAGCAGTTCTTC. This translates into CASSSFSGREDEQFF.

The CDR3 nucleotides read TGTGCCAGCAGCCACGAGGGACCCTCTGGGGCCAACGTCCTGACTTTC. It encodes CASSHEGPSGANVLTF. This chain joins TRBV4-2 and TRBJ2-6; D possibly uses TRBD1 or TRBD2 (5 bases each). V was trimmed by 3 bases and J by 0 bases, leaving 9 bases between them. The CDR3 runs 16 residues. Germline-derived CDR1 and CDR2 are LGHNA and YNFKEQ.

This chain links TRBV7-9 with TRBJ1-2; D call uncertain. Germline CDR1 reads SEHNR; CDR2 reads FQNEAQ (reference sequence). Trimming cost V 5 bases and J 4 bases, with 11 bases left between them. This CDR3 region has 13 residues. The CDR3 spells CASSRGESYGYTF. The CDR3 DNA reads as TGTGCCAGCAGCCGCGGGGAGAGCTATGGCTACACCTTC.

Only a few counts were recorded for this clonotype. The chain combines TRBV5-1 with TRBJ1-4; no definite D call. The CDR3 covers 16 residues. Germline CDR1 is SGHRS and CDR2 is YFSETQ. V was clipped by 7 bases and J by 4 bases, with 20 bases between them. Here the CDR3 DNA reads TGCGCCAGCCAACCCCCCGGGGTGGAGTATAATGAAAAACTGTTTTTT. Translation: CASQPPGVEYNEKLFF. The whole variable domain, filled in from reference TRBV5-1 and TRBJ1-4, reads KAGVTQTPRYLIKTRGQQVTLSCSPISGHRSVSWYQQTPGQGLQFLFEYFSETQRNKGNFPGRFSGRQFSNSRSEMNVSTLELGDSALYLCASQPPGVEYNEKLFFGSGTQLSVL.

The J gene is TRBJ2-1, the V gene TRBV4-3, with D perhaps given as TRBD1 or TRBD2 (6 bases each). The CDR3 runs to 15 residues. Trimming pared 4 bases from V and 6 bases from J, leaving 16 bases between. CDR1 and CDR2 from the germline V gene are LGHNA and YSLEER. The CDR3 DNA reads TGCGCCAGCAGCCTTGAGGGGGGCAGGGGCAATGAGCAGTTCTTC. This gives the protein CASSLEGGRGNEQFF.

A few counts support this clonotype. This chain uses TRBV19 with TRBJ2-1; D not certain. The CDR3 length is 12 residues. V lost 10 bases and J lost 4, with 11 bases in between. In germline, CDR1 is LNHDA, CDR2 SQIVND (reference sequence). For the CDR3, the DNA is TGTGCCACCCAGGACGGATACAATGAGCAGTTCTTC. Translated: CATQDGYNEQFF.

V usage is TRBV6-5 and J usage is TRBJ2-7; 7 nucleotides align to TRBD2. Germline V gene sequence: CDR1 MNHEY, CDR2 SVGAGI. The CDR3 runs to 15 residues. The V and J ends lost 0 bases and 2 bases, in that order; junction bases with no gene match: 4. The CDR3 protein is CASSYSASGTYEQYF. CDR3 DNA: TGTGCCAGCAGTTACTCGGCTAGCGGAACCTACGAGCAGTACTTC.

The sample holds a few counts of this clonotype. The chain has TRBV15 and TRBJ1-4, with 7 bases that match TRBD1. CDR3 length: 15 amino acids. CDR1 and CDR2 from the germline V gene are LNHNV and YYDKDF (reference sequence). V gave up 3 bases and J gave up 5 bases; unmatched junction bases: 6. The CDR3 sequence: CATSSEDRRNEKLFF. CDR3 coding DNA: TGTGCCACCAGCAGCGAGGACAGGAGAAATGAAAAACTGTTTTTT.

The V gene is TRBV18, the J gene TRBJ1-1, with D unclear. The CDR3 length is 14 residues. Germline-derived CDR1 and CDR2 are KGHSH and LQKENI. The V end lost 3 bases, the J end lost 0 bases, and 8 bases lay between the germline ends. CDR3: CASSPGEMNTEAFF. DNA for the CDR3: TGTGCCAGCTCACCCGGTGAGATGAACACTGAAGCTTTCTTT. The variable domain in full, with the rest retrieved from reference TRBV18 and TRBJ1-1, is NAGVMQNPRHLVRRRGQEARLRCSPMKGHSHVYWYRQLPEEGLKFMVYLQKENIIDESGMPKERFSAEFPKEGPSILRIQQVVRGDSAAYFCASSPGEMNTEAFFGQGTRLTVV.

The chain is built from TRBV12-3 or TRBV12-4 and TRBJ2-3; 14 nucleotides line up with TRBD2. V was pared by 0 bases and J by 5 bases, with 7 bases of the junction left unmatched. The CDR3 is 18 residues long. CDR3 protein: CASSLARTSGRTIDTQYF. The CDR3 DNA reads TGTGCCAGCAGTTTAGCAAGGACTAGCGGGAGGACCATAGATACGCAGTATTTT.

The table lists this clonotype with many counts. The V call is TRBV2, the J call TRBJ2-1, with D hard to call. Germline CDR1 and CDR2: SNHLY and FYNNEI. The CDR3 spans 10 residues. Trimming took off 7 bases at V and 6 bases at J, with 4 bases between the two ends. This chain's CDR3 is CASKGNEQFF. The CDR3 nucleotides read TGTGCCAGCAAGGGCAATGAGCAGTTCTTC.

CDR3 sequence (DNA): TGTGCCACCAGTGATTTATCAGACAGCGGAAGGGAGACCCAGTACTTC. This translates into CATSDLSDSGRETQYF. The rearrangement links TRBV24-1 to TRBJ2-5, with D tentatively TRBD1 or TRBD2 (5 bases each). Germline V gene lookup returns CDR1 KGHDR and CDR2 SFDVKD. V was trimmed by 1 base and J by 5 bases, leaving 16 bases between them. This CDR3 spans 16 amino acids.

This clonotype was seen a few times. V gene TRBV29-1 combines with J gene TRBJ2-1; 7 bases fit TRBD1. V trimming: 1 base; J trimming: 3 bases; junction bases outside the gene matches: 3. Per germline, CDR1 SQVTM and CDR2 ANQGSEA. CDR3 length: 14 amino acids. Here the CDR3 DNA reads TGCAGCGTTGAAGTAGCAGGGGGCTACAATGAGCAGTTCTTC. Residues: CSVEVAGGYNEQFF.

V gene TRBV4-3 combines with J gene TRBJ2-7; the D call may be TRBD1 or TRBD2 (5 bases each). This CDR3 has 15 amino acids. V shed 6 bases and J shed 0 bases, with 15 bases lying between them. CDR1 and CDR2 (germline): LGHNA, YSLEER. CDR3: CASSRDEKFSYEQYF. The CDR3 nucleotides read TGCGCCAGCAGTCGGGACGAAAAATTCTCCTACGAGCAGTACTTC.

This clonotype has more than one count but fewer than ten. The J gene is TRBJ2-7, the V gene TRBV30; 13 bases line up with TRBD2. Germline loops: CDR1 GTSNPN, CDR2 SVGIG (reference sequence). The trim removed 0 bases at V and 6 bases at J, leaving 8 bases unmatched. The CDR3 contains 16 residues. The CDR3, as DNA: TGTGCCTGGAGTGTAAGGGGACTAGCGGGGATCACCGAGCAGTACTTC. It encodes CAWSVRGLAGITEQYF.

CDR3: CASSLFLADYNEQFF. The CDR3 region has the DNA TGTGCCAGCAGCTTATTTCTAGCGGATTACAATGAGCAGTTCTTC. This chain joins TRBV7-7 and TRBJ2-1, with 7 bases fitting TRBD2. Germline CDR1 SSHAT, CDR2 FNYEAQ (reference sequence). CDR3 length: 15 residues. J lost 4 bases, V lost 2 bases, and 5 bases had no gene match. The full variable domain, its missing parts supplied by reference TRBV7-7 and TRBJ2-1, is GAGVSQSPRYKVTKRGQDVTLRCDPISSHATLYWYQQALGQGPEFLTYFNYEAQPDKSGLPSDRFSAERPEGSISTLTIQRTEQRDSAMYRCASSLFLADYNEQFFGPGTRLTVL.